These T cell receptor beta chains were read from a single sample in a study of blood T cell repertoires in COVID-19. Produced via immunoSEQ multiplex PCR; TCRdb's table is partial and in-frame only. The table shows a few hundred thousand clones, with more than 70% occurring only once. Specimen: peripheral blood. These TCRs come from a woman in her fifties or sixties with acute or convalescent COVID-19. Both conserved end residues are part of each CDR3. Size values are once, few and many counts, or a class for expanded clones, and some rows have none.

V | size | CDR3
TRBV5-1 | NA | CASSSGGPITGELFF
TRBV7-9 | NA | CASETSHTGELFF
TRBV27 | NA | CASSLPEARTFF
TRBV2 | NA | CASNRGAGELFF
TRBV7-8 | NA | CASSITPGHPPSEQYF
TRBV29-1 | NA | CSVRRGTGELFF
TRBV4-1 | NA | CASSQEEALSDTEAFF
TRBV15 | NA | CATSRDLAVSSYNEQFF
TRBV2 | few | CASSYSGVSDTQYF
TRBV3-1/TRBV3-2 | few | CASSFSNQPQHF
TRBV6-5 | few | CASSPQVHSYNEQFF
TRBV28 | NA | CASGHQNTEAFF
TRBV28 | NA | CASSSAGTGDEKLFF
TRBV4-1 | NA | CASSQGGENYGYTF
TRBV27 | NA | CASSLSWTGNYGYTF
TRBV18 | NA | CASSPPLAGTGEKTYEKLFF
TRBV24-1 | NA | CATGDPTSGASTDTQYF
TRBV7-6 | NA | CASSLPSGGAWDTQYF
TRBV29-1 | NA | CSVGPSSYEQYF
TRBV30 | once | CAWGRGPTEAFF
TRBV27 | NA | CASNRGVGGGFYNEQFF
TRBV28 | NA | CASSLSGLVTTWEQYF
TRBV15 | NA | CATSKDNYSNQPQHF
TRBV9 | NA | CASSIRTGETQYF
TRBV4-3 | NA | CASSQDSGLSYEQYF
TRBV9 | NA | CASSFSGTGASPLHF
TRBV5-1 | NA | CASSSGTGEETQYF
TRBV5-4 | NA | CASSSTSGRAPPYF
TRBV11-3 | NA | CASSPQGAYNEQFF
TRBV7-2 | NA | CASSSRVGTSGRAADEQFF
TRBV3-1/TRBV3-2 | NA | CASSHKSGTSRNNEQFF
TRBV5-1 | once | CASSLGTNNQPQHF
TRBV28 | NA | CASSPPVAKNIQYF
TRBV5-1 | many | CASCPGGTGSTEAFF
TRBV7-2 | NA | CASSLEASGRVRSYEQYF
TRBV9 | NA | CASSPYTGELFF
TRBV9 | NA | CASSRLVDTQYF
TRBV28 | once | CASSLRRTGRGHSNQPQHF
TRBV9 | NA | CASSLTGGSYNEQFF
TRBV25-1 | NA | CASSEPGLSSYEQYF
TRBV19 | NA | CASSSSLDEQFF
TRBV7-2 | NA | CASSLSRGTEAFF
TRBV19 | once | CASSTGRASGLWDNEQFF
TRBV6-5 | NA | CASSLGGAPGNTIYF
TRBV7-6 | once | CASSFSRDRGRTEAFF
TRBV27 | once | CASSPPGQGGYTF
TRBV27 | NA | CASSYRGNYGYTF
TRBV19 | NA | CASSTRQPYSNQPQHF
TRBV15 | NA | CATSRGGANYGYTF
TRBV7-3 | NA | CASSLRGTYGYTF